This T cell receptor (beta chain) derives from a study of T cells in localized non-small cell lung cancer. Overall study findings and caveats: One tumor region alone was sequenced, and heterogeneity therefore remains possible.

Germline CDR1 is SSHAT and CDR2 is FNYEAQ (reference sequence). The CDR3 has 15 residues. Sequencing used immunoSEQ multiplex PCR; TCRdb keeps in-frame clones, though not all of them. The sample holds under 100,000 clones; 88% are singletons and the top ten take less than 25%. With regard to this clone: Its antigen is as yet unknown. At one end the junction does not follow the germline gene, possibly because of a read error.

Sample: peripheral blood, taken before any cancer treatment. This TCR derives from a woman aged 35-70 years with stage I squamous cell lung carcinoma. This sequence joins TRBV7-7 and TRBJ2-5; 7 nucleotides agree with TRBD2. CDR3 protein: CASSLGLGPQETQYF. CDR3 nucleotide sequence: TGTGCTAGCAGCTTAGGACTAGGACCACAAGAGACCCAGTACTTC.